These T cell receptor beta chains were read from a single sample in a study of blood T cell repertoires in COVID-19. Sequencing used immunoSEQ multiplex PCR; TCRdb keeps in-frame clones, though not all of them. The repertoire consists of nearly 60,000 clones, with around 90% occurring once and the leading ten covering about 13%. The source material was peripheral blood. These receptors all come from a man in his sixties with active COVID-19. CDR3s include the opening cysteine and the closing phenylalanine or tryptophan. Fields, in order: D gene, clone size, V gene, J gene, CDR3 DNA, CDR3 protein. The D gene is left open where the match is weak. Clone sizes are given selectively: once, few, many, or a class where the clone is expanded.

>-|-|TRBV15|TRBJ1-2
TGTGCCACCAGCAGAGATCTCGGGGGGATTTGGGGAGAGGACTATGGCTACACCTTC
CATSRDLGGIWGEDYGYTF
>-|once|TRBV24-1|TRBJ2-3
TGTGCCACCAGTGATCTAGCAAAGGCAGATACGCAGTATTTT
CATSDLAKADTQYF
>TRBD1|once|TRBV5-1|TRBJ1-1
TGCGCCAGCAGCCCGACGACAGGGGTAGGCACTGAAGCTTTCTTT
CASSPTTGVGTEAFF
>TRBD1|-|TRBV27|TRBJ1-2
TGTGCCAGCAGTTTACGACAGGGGTTATCGAATGGCTACACCTTC
CASSLRQGLSNGYTF
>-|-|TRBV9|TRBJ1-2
TGTGCCAGCAGCGCGGGTCCCGGAGGCTACACCTTC
CASSAGPGGYTF
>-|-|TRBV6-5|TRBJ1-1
TGTGCCAGCAGAAGGGGATGGAACACTGAAGCTTTCTTT
CASRRGWNTEAFF
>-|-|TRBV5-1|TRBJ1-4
TGCGCCAGCAGCTTAGGAGTGATCCAGGAAAAACTGTTTTTT
CASSLGVIQEKLFF
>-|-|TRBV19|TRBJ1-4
TGTGCCAGTAGTAGGCGACAGCCACCAACTAATGAAAAACTGTTTTTT
CASSRRQPPTNEKLFF
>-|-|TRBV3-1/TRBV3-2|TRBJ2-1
TGTGCCAGCAGCCAAGATAGTCCCTCCTACAATGAGCAGTTCTTC
CASSQDSPSYNEQFF
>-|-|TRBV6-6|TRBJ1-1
TGTGCCAGTATTACCCCCGGGGGGGCTGAAGCTTTCTTT
CASITPGGAEAFF
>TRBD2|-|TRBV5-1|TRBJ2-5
TGCGCCAGCAGCTCAGCGGGGAAAGAGACCCAGTACTTC
CASSSAGKETQYF
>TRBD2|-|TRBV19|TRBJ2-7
TGTGCCAGTAGCATTGTCCTAGCGGGAGGGTGGCAGTACTTC
CASSIVLAGGWQYF
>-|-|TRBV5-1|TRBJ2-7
TGCGCCAGCAGCCCTAATCCCGGGAGCTCCTACGAGCAGTACTTC
CASSPNPGSSYEQYF
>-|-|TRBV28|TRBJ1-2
TGTGCCATCGAGAGCGGGGGATACTATGGCTACACCTTC
CAIESGGYYGYTF
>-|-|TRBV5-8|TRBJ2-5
TGTGCCAGCAGCTTAGGAGGTTGGGCAGAGACCCAGTACTTC
CASSLGGWAETQYF
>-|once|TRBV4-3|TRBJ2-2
TGCGCCAGCAGCCAAGGGGAGGACACCTACACCGGGGAGCTGTTTTTT
CASSQGEDTYTGELFF
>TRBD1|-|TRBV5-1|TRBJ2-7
TGCGCCAGCAGCGCCGGGACAGGGACTGAGGAGCAGTACTTC
CASSAGTGTEEQYF
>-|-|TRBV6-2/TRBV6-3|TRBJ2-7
TGTGCCAGCAGTTACGCGGCGGAGTCCTACGAGCAGTACTTC
CASSYAAESYEQYF
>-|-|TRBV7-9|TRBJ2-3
TGTGCCAGCAGCCCATTGTTGCAGACTAGCACAGATACGCAGTATTTT
CASSPLLQTSTDTQYF
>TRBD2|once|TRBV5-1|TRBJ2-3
TGCGCCAGCAGTAATAGCGGGCTCACAGATACGCAGTATTTT
CASSNSGLTDTQYF
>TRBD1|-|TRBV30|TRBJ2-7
TGTGCCTGGAGTGTGCCGGACAGGGGACCCTACGAGCAGTACTTC
CAWSVPDRGPYEQYF
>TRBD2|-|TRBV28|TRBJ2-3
TGTGCCAGCAGTCCCGGACTAGCGGGAGGGCTCACAGATACGCAGTATTTT
CASSPGLAGGLTDTQYF
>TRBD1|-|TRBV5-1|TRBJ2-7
TGCGCCAGCAGCCTAAGACAGGGGGCCCACTACGAGCAGTACTTC
CASSLRQGAHYEQYF
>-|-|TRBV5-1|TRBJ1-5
TGCGCCAGCAGCTTCGGACTCGATGGGAATCAGCCCCAGCATTTT
CASSFGLDGNQPQHF
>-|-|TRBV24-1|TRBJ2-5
TGTGCCACCAGTGGTGGGGCGAGGCTCCAAGAGACCCAGTACTTC
CATSGGARLQETQYF
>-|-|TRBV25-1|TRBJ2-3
TGTGCCAGCAGTGATTCCAGGGCCGATACGCAGTATTTT
CASSDSRADTQYF
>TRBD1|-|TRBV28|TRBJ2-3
TGTGCCAGCAGTTTAAGAAGGGGGCTAGCAGATACGCAGTATTTT
CASSLRRGLADTQYF
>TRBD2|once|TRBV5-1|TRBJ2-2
TGCGCCAGCAGCAATCTAGCGGGAGGCGTCACCGGGGAGCTGTTTTTT
CASSNLAGGVTGELFF
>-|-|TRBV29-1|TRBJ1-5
TGCAGCGTTGGTTTTGGAGTCAATCAGCCCCAGCATTTT
CSVGFGVNQPQHF
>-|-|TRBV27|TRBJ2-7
TGTGCCAGCAGTTTAGTTAGCGCCCCACTCTACGAGCAGTACTTC
CASSLVSAPLYEQYF
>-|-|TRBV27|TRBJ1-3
TGTGCCAGCCGGTCCTCTGGAAACACCATATATTTT
CASRSSGNTIYF
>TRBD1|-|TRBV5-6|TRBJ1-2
TGTGCCAGCAGCTTCACAGGGGAAAACTATGGCTACACCTTC
CASSFTGENYGYTF
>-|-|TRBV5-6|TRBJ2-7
TGTGCCAGCAGCTTGGGGACTGCTTCCTACGAGCAGTACTTC
CASSLGTASYEQYF
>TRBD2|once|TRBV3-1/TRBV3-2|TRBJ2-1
TGTGCCAGCAGCCAGGGGAGGGGCTCCTACAATGAGCAGTTCTTC
CASSQGRGSYNEQFF
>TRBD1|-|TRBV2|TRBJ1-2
TGTGCCAGCAGTGGGGGACAGGGTCTCGGAAGCTACACCTTC
CASSGGQGLGSYTF
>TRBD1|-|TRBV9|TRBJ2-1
TGTGCCAGCAGCGTAATAGTACAGGGGGGTCACAATGAGCAGTTCTTC
CASSVIVQGGHNEQFF
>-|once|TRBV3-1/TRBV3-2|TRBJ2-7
TGTGCCAGCAGCCAGGAACTCCCCAACAGGGCCCTATACGAGCAGTACTTC
CASSQELPNRALYEQYF
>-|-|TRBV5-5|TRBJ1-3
TGTGCCAGCATCCCTTGGGAGGGGAGAAACACCATATATTTT
CASIPWEGRNTIYF
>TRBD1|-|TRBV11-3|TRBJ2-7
TGTGCCAGCAGCGGGACAGGTGGACGCGAGCAGTACTTC
CASSGTGGREQYF
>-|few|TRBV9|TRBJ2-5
TGTGCCAGCAGCGTAGTACCCGGTCCGACCCAGTACTTC
CASSVVPGPTQYF
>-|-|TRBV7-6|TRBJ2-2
TGTGCCAGCAGCCGCCGGGACACTCAATTATTAGGGGAGCTGTTTTTT
CASSRRDTQLLGELFF
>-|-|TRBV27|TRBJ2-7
TGTGCCAGCGCCACAGACTACGAGCAGTACTTC
CASATDYEQYF